The source of this TCR beta chain is a study of blood T cell repertoires in COVID-19. Study summary: Sites across the United States, Italy and Spain contributed samples from acute and convalescent COVID-19. From T cells, B-cell-depleted T cells, or PBMCs came the material, which was cDNA or gDNA.

How the authors handled the data: By means of reference gene primer amplification, nucleated cell counts were estimated. TCRdb's copy holds only in-frame clones and misses some; the assay was immunoSEQ multiplex PCR. The DNA gave D and trimming, while V, J and clone size come from that table. In the table there are 34,000 or so clones, approximately 90% of which are singletons. The CDR3 sequence is 16 residues long. In germline, CDR1 is SGHTA, CDR2 FQGNSA. V gave up 5 bases and J gave up 0 bases, with 14 bases separating them. The sequence came from a man in his fifties with active or convalescent COVID-19. The chain has TRBV7-2 and TRBJ1-3; D uncertain. Sequencing was done on a sample of peripheral blood. The DNA for the CDR3 is TGTGCCAGCAGCGCGAGTAGTGTGAGCTCTGGAAACACCATATATTTT. This encodes CASSASSVSSGNTIYF.